This entry lists 22 T cell receptor beta chains sequenced from one sample in a study of a mutant IDH1 vaccine in newly diagnosed glioma. Which antigens these TCRs recognize remains unknown. Data came from immunoSEQ multiplex PCR; TCRdb stores just in-frame clones and leaves some out. The repertoire has tens of thousands of clones, more than 65% of them found once; the top ten carry around 7.6%. As for time point: week 35, safety follow-up. Each dose of the vaccine consisted of 300 ug of mutant IDH1 20-mer peptide, with topical imiquimod. The sequences come from PBMCs, collected from a glioma patient whose treatment included an IDH1 peptide vaccine. These receptors were taken from a man aged 50 to 60 with glioma.

The genes are TRBV11-2 and TRBJ2-7; D might be TRBD1 (6 bases). The CDR3 contains 16 residues. CDR1 and CDR2 from the germline V gene are SGHAT and FQNNGV. Trimming stripped 1 base from V and 3 bases from J, with 16 bases between. CDR3 nucleotides: TGTGCCAGCAGCTTAGGTAGGGCAGGGGATTACTACGAGCAGTACTTC. Translated, it gives CASSLGRAGDYYEQYF.

The V call is TRBV5-1, the J call TRBJ2-7; D is uncertain. Trimming took off 6 bases at V and 1 base at J, with 8 bases between the two ends. CDR3 length: 12 amino acids. Germline-derived CDR1 and CDR2 are SGHRS and YFSETQ. The CDR3 DNA is TGCGCCAGCAAGAAAGAGTCCTACGAGCAGTACTTC. Its protein product is CASKKESYEQYF.

This rearrangement joins TRBV25-1 to TRBJ2-1, with D possibly called TRBD1 or TRBD2 (6 bases each). This CDR3 spans 16 amino acids. Germline values: CDR1 MGHDK, CDR2 SYGVNS. V was pared by 5 bases and J by 4 bases, with 18 bases between. The CDR3 region has the DNA TGTGCCAGCAGTTCCCATGGGGGGCAGGGTTACAATGAGCAGTTCTTC. Its protein is CASSSHGGQGYNEQFF.

The CDR3 nucleotides are TGTGCCAGCAGCGGTGGGGACCAAAAACCGTATTCACCCCTCCACTTT. Encoded protein: CASSGGDQKPYSPLHF. The genes are TRBV9 and TRBJ1-6; maybe TRBD1 (5 bases). CDR1 and CDR2 from the germline V gene are SGDLS and YYNGEE. Deletions cut 3 bases from V and 8 bases from J, with 18 bases between. There are 16 residues in the CDR3.

The chain recombines TRBV27 with TRBJ1-4; TRBD1 matches 7 bases. CDR1 is MNHEY, CDR2 SMNVEV, per germline (reference sequence). The V and J ends lost 5 bases and 6 bases, in that order; junction bases with no gene match: 3. The CDR3 is 13 residues long. In nucleotides, the CDR3 is TGTGCCAGCAGTAACAGGGGAGATGAAAAACTGTTTTTT. It is translated as CASSNRGDEKLFF.

V gene TRBV6-1 combines with J gene TRBJ2-5; D might be TRBD1 or TRBD2, each matching 5 bases. V was clipped by 8 bases and J by 2 bases, with 18 bases between them. The germline V gene has CDR1 MNHNS and CDR2 SASEGT. This CDR3 has 15 residues. The CDR3 loop reads CASAPSPGTQETQYF. In DNA form, the CDR3 reads TGTGCCAGCGCCCCCTCTCCCGGGACGCAAGAGACCCAGTACTTC.

This clone was seen more than once but under ten times. This sequence joins TRBV5-4 and TRBJ1-2; D gene uncertain. This CDR3 has 14 amino acids. Trimming cost V 5 bases and J 6 bases, with 17 bases left between them. The germline V gene has CDR1 SGHNT and CDR2 YYREEE (reference sequence). In DNA, the CDR3 is TGTGCCAGCAGTTCCCTCGGCAGCTTCGATGGCTACACCTTC. Translating gives CASSSLGSFDGYTF.

The gene calls are TRBV29-1 and TRBJ2-5; 7 bases are shared with TRBD1. CDR3 length: 15 amino acids. Trimming at V came to 7 bases and at J to 4 bases, leaving 15 bases not matched to a gene. CDR1 SQVTM and CDR2 ANQGSEA come from the germline V gene. In nucleotides, the CDR3 is TGCAGCGCCGAAGACGGACAGGTCTACCGAGAGACCCAGTACTTC. It codes for CSAEDGQVYRETQYF.

This clone occurred a few times. V and J are TRBV30 and TRBJ1-5; D unresolved. This CDR3 comprises 13 residues. CDR1 is GTSNPN and CDR2 is SVGIG in the germline V gene (reference sequence). V lost 1 base and J lost 1, with 5 bases in between. As DNA, the CDR3 is TGTGCCTGGAGTGGCAAAAGCAATCAGCCCCAGCATTTT. This gives the protein CAWSGKSNQPQHF.

This chain joins TRBV6-5 and TRBJ2-5, with D perhaps matching TRBD1 (5 bases). V lost 7 bases and J 5 bases, leaving 20 bases between the germline ends. Germline CDR1 and CDR2: MNHEY and SVGAGI. The CDR3 extends over 15 amino acids. The CDR3 coding sequence is TGTGCCAGCAAGGGCTCAGGCAGGGCGTGGGAGACCCAGTACTTC. This gives the protein CASKGSGRAWETQYF.

V usage is TRBV27 and J usage is TRBJ1-5, with D maybe TRBD1 (6 bases). Germline V lookup: CDR1 MNHEY, CDR2 SMNVEV (reference sequence). The CDR3 has 13 amino acids. Trimming took off 5 bases at V and 11 bases at J, with 16 bases between the two ends. DNA of the CDR3: TGTGCCAGCAGTGCCACAGGGCTCTGGACCCAGCATTTT. This sequence encodes CASSATGLWTQHF.

CDR3 DNA: TGCGCCAGCAGCCAAGAGAAAGGAGAGACCCAGTACTTC. It translates to CASSQEKGETQYF. The chain employs TRBV4-3 and TRBJ2-5; D gene unclear. Germline lookup yields CDR1 LGHNA and CDR2 YSLEER. Trimming removed 0 bases from V and 4 bases from J, with 6 bases in between. CDR3 length: 13 amino acids.

The chain recombines TRBV9 with TRBJ2-5, with 8 bases that match TRBD2. Germline CDR1 is SGDLS and CDR2 is YYNGEE. The CDR3 is 17 residues long. With 4 bases clipped from V and 7 bases from J, the junction kept 18 bases outside the gene matches. CDR3: CASSLLLSGGTKVTQYF. The CDR3 bases are TGTGCCAGCAGCCTCCTTTTAAGCGGGGGTACAAAGGTGACCCAGTACTTC.

This chain connects TRBV4-1 to TRBJ2-2; TRBD2 aligns across 11 bases. The CDR3 is 14 amino acids. The trim removed 8 bases at V and 4 bases at J, leaving 3 bases unmatched. Per the germline V gene, CDR1 is MGHRA and CDR2 is YSYEKL. CDR3 amino acids: CASRLAGPTGELFF. CDR3 sequence (DNA): TGCGCCAGCCGACTAGCGGGACCCACCGGGGAGCTGTTTTTT.

This rearrangement joins TRBV19 to TRBJ1-3, with 7 positions matching TRBD1. Per the germline V gene, CDR1 is LNHDA and CDR2 is SQIVND (reference sequence). Trimming cost V 6 bases and J 0 bases; bases outside gene matches: 17. The CDR3 sequence is 19 residues long. Here the CDR3 DNA reads TGTGCCAGTAGACCGACCTCGGGACAGACCTACTTCTCTGGAAACACCATATATTTT. It codes for CASRPTSGQTYFSGNTIYF.

The chain recombines TRBV27 with TRBJ2-7, with 11 positions matching TRBD1. V trimming: 4 bases; J trimming: 1 base; junction bases outside the gene matches: 6. Germline V gene lookup returns CDR1 MNHEY and CDR2 SMNVEV (reference sequence). This CDR3 is 16 amino acids long. CDR3 loop: CASSSLGTGGSYEQYF. The DNA for the CDR3 is TGTGCCAGCAGTTCGCTCGGGACAGGGGGTTCCTACGAGCAGTACTTC.

V is TRBV4-3 and J is TRBJ1-5, with a weak D call TRBD1 (6 bases). V shed 0 bases and J shed 3 bases, with 9 bases lying between them. The germline gives CDR1 LGHNA, CDR2 YSLEER. The CDR3 consists of 15 residues. CDR3 sequence (DNA): TGCGCCAGCAGCCAAGACAGGGGAATCAATCAGCCCCAGCATTTT. Translated: CASSQDRGINQPQHF.

V and J are TRBV4-3 and TRBJ2-7; 11 bases map to TRBD1. V shed 0 bases, J shed 7 bases, and the junction held 5 bases outside the gene matches. Germline CDR1 LGHNA, CDR2 YSLEER. The CDR3 runs to 15 residues. The CDR3 nucleotides are TGCGCCAGCAGCCAAGAGCTGGGACAGGGGGTGGAGCAGTACTTC. Translating it yields CASSQELGQGVEQYF.

This clone was counted a single time. The rearrangement uses TRBV5-6 and TRBJ2-5, with D hard to call. The CDR3 totals 11 residues. Germline-derived CDR1 and CDR2 are SGHDT and YYEEEE. Trimming shortened V by 3 bases and J by 2 bases, and 2 bases separated the two germline ends. In DNA form, the CDR3 reads TGTGCCAGCAGCTGGCAAGAGACCCAGTACTTC. Translated, it gives CASSWQETQYF.

This clone was picked up a small number of times. This chain joins TRBV2 and TRBJ2-3, with D perhaps TRBD1 (6 bases). Germline loops: CDR1 SNHLY, CDR2 FYNNEI. V was pared by 4 bases and J by 3 bases, with 8 bases between. The CDR3 is 13 amino acids. The CDR3 DNA reads TGTGCCAGCAGTGGACAGGCTACAGATACGCAGTATTTT. Translating gives CASSGQATDTQYF.

The chain carries TRBV7-2 and TRBJ1-4, with D possibly matching TRBD1 (6 bases). There are 15 residues in the CDR3. V was cut by 3 bases and J by 8 bases, with 16 bases left in between. Germline CDR1 SGHTA, CDR2 FQGNSA. The CDR3 nucleotides read TGTGCCAGCAGCTTGGGGGGGGCCGGCGGAGAAAAACTGTTTTTT. Residues: CASSLGGAGGEKLFF.

This chain connects TRBV5-1 to TRBJ2-7; 9 nucleotides match TRBD1. Germline V gene lookup returns CDR1 SGHRS and CDR2 YFSETQ. Losses at the gene ends were 5 bases for V and 2 bases for J; bases not matched to a gene: 5. This CDR3 region has 14 residues. The CDR3 bases are TGCGCCAGCAGGACAGGGACAGGGCCCTACGAGCAGTACTTC. Its translation is CASRTGTGPYEQYF. Variable domain in full (rest from reference TRBV5-1 and TRBJ2-7): KAGVTQTPRYLIKTRGQQVTLSCSPISGHRSVSWYQQTPGQGLQFLFEYFSETQRNKGNFPGRFSGRQFSNSRSEMNVSTLELGDSALYLCASRTGTGPYEQYFGPGTRLTVT.